These T cell receptor beta chains were read from a single sample in a study of blood T cell repertoires in COVID-19. Assay: immunoSEQ multiplex PCR; the TCRdb copy retains only in-frame clones and omits some. The sample has some 350,000 clones; roughly 87% are singletons. Sequencing was carried out using PBMCs or T cells enriched from blood (not recorded which). All receptors come from a woman aged 25 to 39 who had recovered from COVID-19. The CDR3 runs from the conserved cysteine through the conserved F or W. The order of the fields is D gene, V gene, clone size, J gene, CDR3 DNA, CDR3 protein. D genes are given only for firm matches. Not all rows give a size; the values are once, few, many and, for expanded clones, a class.

>.|TRBV6-4|.|TRBJ2-2
TGTGCCAGCAGTGACCGCCCCGGGAACACCGGGGAGCTGTTTTTT
CASSDRPGNTGELFF
>.|TRBV12-3/TRBV12-4|.|TRBJ1-3
TGTGCCAGCGAGAGGGAGGCGAACACCATATATTTT
CASEREANTIYF
>TRBD1|TRBV5-1|few|TRBJ1-1
TGCGCCAGCAGCTTTCAGGGGGCAGGGGACACTGAAGCTTTCTTT
CASSFQGAGDTEAFF
>.|TRBV7-9|.|TRBJ1-1
TGTGCCAGCAGCTCAGGGACATTTATGAACACTGAAGCTTTCTTT
CASSSGTFMNTEAFF
>TRBD2|TRBV28|.|TRBJ2-7
TGTGCCAGCCTTGGACCAGGACTAGCGGGGGAGCAGTACTTC
CASLGPGLAGEQYF
>TRBD2|TRBV2|few|TRBJ2-1
TGTGCCAGCAGTCCACTAGCGAATTCCTACAATGAGCAGTTCTTC
CASSPLANSYNEQFF
>.|TRBV3-1/TRBV3-2|.|TRBJ1-4
TGTGCCAGCAGCCAGTCGGTTTGGGGCAGCCCTAATGAAAAACTGTTTTTT
CASSQSVWGSPNEKLFF
>TRBD1|TRBV3-1/TRBV3-2|once|TRBJ2-7
TGTGCCAGCAGCCGGGGACAGGGCGGTTCCTACGAGCAGTACTTC
CASSRGQGGSYEQYF
>TRBD1|TRBV18|.|TRBJ1-5
TGTGCCAGCTCATCCCTTCCTCCCGGGACAGGCGTCAATCAGCCCCAGCATTTT
CASSSLPPGTGVNQPQHF
>TRBD1|TRBV13|.|TRBJ1-1
TGTGCCAGCAGCTTACAGGGGGACACTGAAGCTTTCTTT
CASSLQGDTEAFF
>.|TRBV6-6|.|TRBJ2-7
TGTGCCAGCAGTTACCCGGGAGAGGGAGCCGAGCAGTACTTC
CASSYPGEGAEQYF
>TRBD2|TRBV27|.|TRBJ2-7
TGTGCCAGCAGTTCCCTAGCGGGAGGGAACGAGCAGTACTTC
CASSSLAGGNEQYF
>.|TRBV4-1|.|TRBJ1-3
TGCGCCAGCAGCCAAGGGGCCCAGGACTTCTCTGGAAACACCATATATTTT
CASSQGAQDFSGNTIYF
>.|TRBV28|.|TRBJ1-5
TGTGCCAGCAGTTCCCAACAGGGAGTGTATAGCAATCAGCCCCAGCATTTT
CASSSQQGVYSNQPQHF
>TRBD1|TRBV3-1/TRBV3-2|.|TRBJ1-2
TGTGCCGCCCAAACAGGGGCGGGTGGCTACACCTTC
CAAQTGAGGYTF
>TRBD1|TRBV29-1|.|TRBJ2-7
TGCAGCGTCGAACAGGGGGCTACCTACGAGCAGTACTTC
CSVEQGATYEQYF
>TRBD1|TRBV7-8|.|TRBJ1-3
TGTGCCAGCAGAGCTACAGGGGGAGGAAACACCATATATTTT
CASRATGGGNTIYF
>.|TRBV20-1|.|TRBJ2-7
TGCAGTGCTAGTCTAGGGGTCTCCTACGAGCAGTACTTC
CSASLGVSYEQYF
>.|TRBV12-3/TRBV12-4|.|TRBJ1-2
TGTGCCAGCAGTTTGAACAGCCCCTATGGCTACACCTTC
CASSLNSPYGYTF
>.|TRBV2|.|TRBJ2-2
TGTGCCAGCAGGACCGGGACACCGAACACCGGGGAGCTGTTTTTT
CASRTGTPNTGELFF
>.|TRBV7-9|few|TRBJ1-4
TGTGCCAGCAGCTCGAACAGGGTTGAGGCTAATGAAAAACTGTTTTTT
CASSSNRVEANEKLFF
>TRBD1|TRBV5-8|few|TRBJ2-5
TGTGCCAGCAGCACAGGGGATGTAGAGACCCAGTACTTC
CASSTGDVETQYF
>TRBD1|TRBV5-8|.|TRBJ1-2
TGTGCCAGCAGCTTGGTGGGGACAGGGCAGGCTGGCTACACCTTC
CASSLVGTGQAGYTF
>TRBD1|TRBV27|.|TRBJ2-7
TGTGCCACCCATCCACAGGGGGACCCCTACGAGCAGTACTTC
CATHPQGDPYEQYF
>TRBD1|TRBV28|few|TRBJ2-7
TGTGCCAGCAGCCCTGGGGACAGACCCTACGAGCAGTACTTC
CASSPGDRPYEQYF
>TRBD1|TRBV28|.|TRBJ1-5
TGTGCCAGCAGTTCCGGGACAGGGGGCAATCAGCCCCAGCATTTT
CASSSGTGGNQPQHF
>TRBD1|TRBV5-1|.|TRBJ2-3
TGCGCCAGCAGCTTGCGAGGACAGGGAGGTACAGATACGCAGTATTTT
CASSLRGQGGTDTQYF
>.|TRBV12-3/TRBV12-4|.|TRBJ1-5
TGTGCCAGCAGTCCGGGGGACAATCAGCCCCAGCATTTT
CASSPGDNQPQHF
>TRBD1|TRBV2|.|TRBJ1-2
TGTGCCAGCAGTGGGACAGGATATGGCTACACCTTC
CASSGTGYGYTF
>.|TRBV7-7|.|TRBJ1-4
TGTGCTAGCAGCGTCCTGGGGGCGGAGGTCCTCCCCCTCAATTCTAATGAAAAACTGTTTTTT
CASSVLGAEVLPLNSNEKLFF
>.|TRBV20-1|.|TRBJ1-2
TGCAGTGCGAGGGCCTATGGCTACACCTTC
CSARAYGYTF
>TRBD2|TRBV28|.|TRBJ2-1
TGTGCCAGCAGTAGCGGGAGCTCCTACAATGAGCAGTTCTTC
CASSSGSSYNEQFF